Listed here are 32 T cell receptor beta chains from one sample, sequenced in a study of blood T cell repertoires in COVID-19 (TCRdb year 2020). The receptor library was made with the immunoSEQ multiplex PCR assay. In its TCRdb copy, this immuneACCESS table keeps in-frame sequences only and misses some clones. Where compared with another copy, unresolved V genes explain less than half of these, and the others have no known cause. In this sample the table shows 300,000 to 400,000 clones, over 75% of which occur a single time. Around 0.91% of the sample belongs to the ten largest clones. Material for sequencing was PBMCs or T cells enriched from blood (not recorded which). The origin of the receptors is a woman aged 25 to 39 with acute COVID-19.

The chain carries TRBV2 and TRBJ1-6, with 7 nucleotides matching TRBD1. V gave up 3 bases and J gave up 7 bases; unmatched junction bases: 3. This CDR3 has 14 amino acids. Germline values: CDR1 SNHLY, CDR2 FYNNEI. The DNA of the CDR3 is TGTGCCAGCAGTGACAGGGGGACAAATTCACCCCTCCACTTT. This encodes CASSDRGTNSPLHF.

This sequence joins TRBV21-1 and TRBJ2-3; the table assigns TRBD2, which was not confirmed against the DNA. TRBV21-1 is deemed a pseudogene. CDR3 length: 24 residues. In DNA, the CDR3 is TGTGCCAGCAGCAACCCTTTGGGACTAGCGGGGGCCCATGCTGATTTCCCTAGCACAGATACGCAGTATTTT. This encodes CASSNPLGLAGAHADFPSTDTQYF.

This clone was recorded once. The genes are TRBV2 and TRBJ1-1; perhaps TRBD1 as D (5 bases). Trimming pared 3 bases from V and 1 base from J, leaving 12 bases between. From germline, CDR1 is SNHLY and CDR2 FYNNEI. This CDR3 is built from 15 residues. The CDR3 nucleotides are TGTGCCAGCAGTGACTTGAGAACAGGGAACACTGAAGCTTTCTTT. The encoded protein is CASSDLRTGNTEAFF.

Written as DNA, the CDR3 is TGTGCGGTAGCGAGCGCCGAGCAGTACTTC. This codes for CAVASAEQYF. The chain joins TRBV5-3 to TRBJ2-7; D might be TRBD2 (5 bases). TRBV5-3 is annotated as an ORF whose role is uncertain. This CDR3 spans 10 amino acids.

The chain couples TRBV24-1 to TRBJ2-1; 9 bases fit TRBD1. CDR3 length: 14 amino acids. Germline CDR1 is KGHDR and CDR2 is SFDVKD. Unmatched junction bases numbered 9, after V lost 9 bases and J lost 7 bases. This CDR3 is CATGGTGFMNEQFF. The CDR3 DNA sequence: TGTGCCACCGGAGGGACAGGGTTTATGAATGAGCAGTTCTTC.

The chain carries TRBV15 and TRBJ2-7; TRBD1 aligns across 7 bases. Looked up from germline, CDR1 is LNHNV and CDR2 is YYDKDF (reference sequence). The length of the CDR3 is 15 residues. V lost 0 bases and J lost 2; bases outside the gene matches: 4. CDR3 nucleotide sequence: TGTGCCACCAGCAGAGATGCGCAGGGGGCCTACGAGCAGTACTTC. Protein sequence: CATSRDAQGAYEQYF.

The chain joins TRBV4-3 to TRBJ1-6; D ambiguous. Deletions cut 1 base from V and 4 bases from J, with 8 bases between. The CDR3 extends over 15 amino acids. Germline values: CDR1 LGHNA, CDR2 YSLEER. The CDR3 DNA sequence: TGCGCCAGCAGCCAAGTCTCCCGGTATAATTCACCCCTCCACTTT. This gives the protein CASSQVSRYNSPLHF.

The chain employs TRBV27 and TRBJ1-3; D possibly corresponds to TRBD1 (6 bases). Germline-derived CDR1 and CDR2 are MNHEY and SMNVEV (reference sequence). The CDR3 is made up of 15 amino acids. The V end was cut by 6 bases, the J end by 2 bases, with 14 bases between. The CDR3 nucleotides are TGTGCCAGCAGCAGGGGAAGGTTCCCTGGAAACACCATATATTTT. It yields the protein CASSRGRFPGNTIYF.

The V gene is TRBV7-2, the J gene TRBJ2-7; 10 nucleotides line up with TRBD2. The trim removed 1 base at V and 0 bases at J, leaving 0 bases unmatched. The length of the CDR3 is 15 residues. Per germline, CDR1 SGHTA and CDR2 FQGNSA. The DNA for the CDR3 is TGTGCCAGCAGCTTAGTAGCGGGGGGCTCCTACGAGCAGTACTTC. Translated, it gives CASSLVAGGSYEQYF. Full variable domain (outside the CDR3, taken from reference TRBV7-2 and TRBJ2-7): GAGVSQSPSNKVTEKGKDVELRCDPISGHTALYWYRQSLGQGLEFLIYFQGNSAPDKSGLPSDRFSAERTGGSVSTLTIQRTQQEDSAVYLCASSLVAGGSYEQYFGPGTRLTVT.

This chain links TRBV7-9 with TRBJ1-2; D unclear. The V and J ends lost 1 base and 6 bases respectively, with 21 bases between them. The CDR3 totals 17 residues. Germline loops: CDR1 SEHNR, CDR2 FQNEAQ (reference sequence). CDR3 protein: CASSLGGPLQRPDGYTF. For the CDR3, the DNA is TGTGCCAGCAGCTTAGGAGGCCCCCTACAACGCCCCGATGGCTACACCTTC.

This clone was picked up one time. This sequence joins TRBV9 and TRBJ1-3, with TRBD1 matching 7 bases. The V gene's germline CDR1 is SGDLS and CDR2 YYNGEE. This CDR3 has 16 residues. V shed 1 base, J shed 1 base, and the junction held 5 bases outside the gene matches. The CDR3 DNA sequence: TGTGCCAGCAGCGTACAGTTACAGGGGTCTGGAAACACCATATATTTT. Translated: CASSVQLQGSGNTIYF.

CDR3 bases: TGCGCCAGCAGCCAGGGGGCGAATTCACCCCTCCACTTT. It codes for CASSQGANSPLHF. The rearrangement joins TRBV4-1 to TRBJ1-6; tentatively, D is TRBD1 (6 bases). The CDR3 loop spans 13 amino acids. V was shortened by 3 bases and J by 7 bases, with 7 bases between the two germline ends. CDR1 and CDR2 (germline): MGHRA, YSYEKL.

The chain recombines TRBV5-1 with TRBJ1-2, with D perhaps matching TRBD1 (5 bases). CDR3 size: 15 residues. Germline V lookup: CDR1 SGHRS, CDR2 YFSETQ. Deletions cut 4 bases from V and 4 bases from J, with 17 bases between. The CDR3: CASSPGAGRGYGYTF. The CDR3 coding sequence is TGCGCCAGCAGCCCAGGCGCAGGGCGAGGCTATGGCTACACCTTC.

The chain joins TRBV19 to TRBJ1-2, with D maybe TRBD1 (6 bases). CDR1 LNHDA and CDR2 SQIVND come from the germline V gene (reference sequence). CDR3 length: 13 residues. V was pared by 7 bases and J by 4 bases, with 13 bases between. The CDR3 nucleotides are TGTGCCAGTACCCGACAGGAAGGCTATGGCTACACCTTC. This translates into CASTRQEGYGYTF.

The rearrangement uses TRBV6-2 or TRBV6-3 and TRBJ1-1; 8 nucleotides match TRBD1. With V trimmed by 7 bases and J by 1 base, 8 bases remained unmatched. Germline-derived CDR1 and CDR2 are MNHEY and SVGEGT. The CDR3 covers 15 residues. The CDR3 bases are TGTGCCAGCACCCCCCTCGGACAGGGGAACACTGAAGCTTTCTTT. Amino acids: CASTPLGQGNTEAFF.

The rearrangement links TRBV6-5 to TRBJ1-2; 7 positions match TRBD1. This CDR3 comprises 15 residues. Germline lookup yields CDR1 MNHEY and CDR2 SVGAGI. V lost 2 bases to trimming and J lost 0 bases; unmatched junction nucleotides: 3. CDR3 coding DNA: TGTGCCAGCAGTTACCACGGACAGGCTAACTATGGCTACACCTTC. Protein sequence: CASSYHGQANYGYTF.

The chain combines TRBV12-5 with TRBJ2-2; 8 nucleotides align to TRBD2. With V trimmed by 3 bases and J by 5 bases, 8 bases remained unmatched. The length of the CDR3 is 16 residues. Germline lookup yields CDR1 LGHNT and CDR2 FRNRAP. The CDR3 region has the DNA TGTGCTAGTGGTTTAGCGGGGGCAGGGAGAACCGGGGAGCTGTTTTTT. Its translation: CASGLAGAGRTGELFF.

This rearrangement joins TRBV9 to TRBJ2-7, with 8 bases aligning to TRBD1. This CDR3 has 13 residues. Trimming removed 0 bases from V and 7 bases from J; junction bases left unmatched: 3. Germline V gene lookup returns CDR1 SGDLS and CDR2 YYNGEE. CDR3 sequence: CASSVVTGGEQYF. CDR3 bases: TGTGCCAGCAGCGTAGTAACAGGGGGTGAGCAGTACTTC.

This chain links TRBV19 with TRBJ2-2; TRBD2 agrees at 7 bases. Trimming took 3 bases from V and 1 from J; bases not matched to a gene: 5. Germline CDR1 and CDR2: LNHDA and SQIVND (reference sequence). The CDR3 loop spans 16 amino acids. This chain's CDR3 is CASSMGRAGNTGELFF. Written as DNA, the CDR3 is TGTGCCAGTAGTATGGGGAGGGCGGGGAACACCGGGGAGCTGTTTTTT.

The chain links TRBV3-1 (or the pseudogene TRBV3-2) to TRBJ2-7; D may be TRBD1 (6 bases). V was shortened by 1 base and J by 4 bases, with 11 bases between the two germline ends. This CDR3 is 14 amino acids long. The germline V gene has CDR1 LGHDT and CDR2 YNNKEL (reference sequence). CDR3 sequence: CASSQARGPYEQYF. The CDR3, as DNA: TGTGCCAGCAGCCAAGCCAGGGGTCCTTACGAGCAGTACTTC.

The chain employs TRBV15 and TRBJ1-5, with 9 bases that match TRBD1. The CDR3 has 15 residues. Germline V lookup: CDR1 LNHNV, CDR2 YYDKDF (reference sequence). Losses at the gene ends were 4 bases for V and 5 bases for J; bases not matched to a gene: 6. CDR3 sequence (DNA): TGTGCCACCAGCAATGAGGACAGGGGCGATCAGCCCCAGCATTTT. Translation gives CATSNEDRGDQPQHF.

The chain combines TRBV4-3 with TRBJ2-5; 7 bases align to TRBD2. Trimming at V came to 1 base and at J to 2 bases, leaving 1 base not matched to a gene. The CDR3 totals 14 residues. Germline lookup yields CDR1 LGHNA and CDR2 YSLEER. The CDR3: CASSQVGGQETQYF. In DNA, the CDR3 is TGCGCCAGCAGCCAAGTGGGAGGGCAAGAGACCCAGTACTTC.

The chain employs TRBV6-6 and TRBJ1-2, with D unresolved. The V end lost 4 bases, the J end lost 4 bases, and 16 bases lay between the germline ends. Germline V gene sequence: CDR1 MNHNY, CDR2 SVGAGI (reference sequence). This CDR3 is built from 15 residues. DNA for the CDR3: TGTGCCAGCAGTTCCCTCGCCGGAGTTGCCTATGGCTACACCTTC. As protein: CASSSLAGVAYGYTF.

The table lists this clone with a count of one. This sequence joins TRBV29-1 and TRBJ2-7; D is unresolved. The germline V gene has CDR1 SQVTM and CDR2 ANQGSEA. This CDR3 comprises 11 residues. The V end was cut by 4 bases, the J end by 1 base, with 5 bases between. The CDR3 loop reads CSVGKSYEQYF. DNA for the CDR3: TGCAGCGTTGGTAAATCCTACGAGCAGTACTTC.

The rearrangement joins TRBV30 to TRBJ1-2, with TRBD1 matching over 7 bases. Germline lookup yields CDR1 GTSNPN and CDR2 SVGIG (reference sequence). V shed 4 bases and J 6 bases; nucleotides not matched to a gene: 11. There are 14 residues in the CDR3. CDR3 protein: CAWNIRGQSDGYTF. In DNA, the CDR3 is TGTGCCTGGAATATAAGGGGGCAGAGCGATGGCTACACCTTC.

The rearrangement uses TRBV6-5 and TRBJ2-3; 9 nucleotides align to TRBD1. The trim removed 8 bases at V and 1 base at J, leaving 7 bases unmatched. The CDR3 has 15 amino acids. Germline values: CDR1 MNHEY, CDR2 SVGAGI. Here the CDR3 reads CASVPGTGRTDTQYF. As DNA, the CDR3 is TGTGCCAGCGTCCCCGGGACAGGGCGCACAGATACGCAGTATTTT.

This clone occurred once. The chain has TRBV28 and TRBJ2-3; perhaps TRBD1 as D (6 bases). From germline, CDR1 is MDHEN and CDR2 SYDVKM. The CDR3 runs 12 residues. Trimming pared 5 bases from V and 4 bases from J, leaving 7 bases between. The CDR3, as DNA: TGTGCCAGCAGTAACAGGGCAGATACGCAGTATTTT. It specifies CASSNRADTQYF.

V gene TRBV9 combines with J gene TRBJ1-4; TRBD1 matches at 9 bases. This CDR3 comprises 15 residues. Germline CDR1 and CDR2: SGDLS and YYNGEE. The ends lost 4 bases at V and 5 bases at J; junction bases unmatched: 6. The CDR3 sequence is CASSFSGTGNEKLFF. DNA of the CDR3: TGTGCCAGCAGCTTTTCCGGGACAGGGAATGAAAAACTGTTTTTT.

The chain recombines TRBV24-1 with TRBJ1-1; TRBD1 matches 7 bases. The ends lost 4 bases at V and 6 bases at J; junction bases unmatched: 4. CDR1 KGHDR and CDR2 SFDVKD come from the germline V gene. The CDR3 runs 13 residues. The CDR3 spells CATSDPGTAEAFF. CDR3 bases: TGTGCCACCAGTGACCCCGGGACAGCTGAAGCTTTCTTT.

The sample holds a few counts of this clone. The chain uses TRBV7-3 and TRBJ2-3, with 15 bases fitting TRBD2. The germline gives CDR1 SGHTA, CDR2 FQGTGA. The trim removed 5 bases at V and 0 bases at J, leaving 6 bases unmatched. The CDR3 has 18 residues. This CDR3 is CASSPTGLAGGSTDTQYF. The CDR3 region has the DNA TGTGCCAGCAGCCCGACGGGACTAGCGGGGGGTAGCACAGATACGCAGTATTTT.

This clone showed up just a few times. The chain joins TRBV7-9 to TRBJ2-3; 8 bases are shared with TRBD2. The CDR3 has 15 amino acids. Germline CDR1 is SEHNR and CDR2 is FQNEAQ (reference sequence). The V and J ends lost 5 bases and 1 base, in that order; junction bases with no gene match: 5. In DNA, the CDR3 is TGTGCCAGCAGCACCAGCGGGGGACGCACAGATACGCAGTATTTT. Translation: CASSTSGGRTDTQYF.

The chain uses TRBV5-1 and TRBJ2-4; 10 bases map to TRBD2. J was trimmed by 7 bases and V by 4 bases; bases with no gene match: 8. The CDR3 loop spans 15 amino acids. CDR1 and CDR2 from the germline V gene are SGHRS and YFSETQ. CDR3 sequence reads: CASSETLAGVNIQYF. Here the CDR3 DNA reads TGCGCCAGCAGCGAAACTCTAGCGGGGGTCAACATTCAGTACTTC.